Below, 19 T cell receptor beta chains from the same sample are listed, as sequenced in a study of cytomegalovirus exposure and HLA in healthy donors (dated by TCRdb to between 2016 and 2019). Libraries were prepared through the immunoSEQ multiplex PCR assay. For the multiplex PCR, a mixture combining 60 forward primers for TCR Vbeta segments and 13 reverse primers for TCR Jbeta segments was used. Drawn from immuneACCESS, this table holds only the in-frame rearrangements with V and J called that TCRdb kept. Clones are partly lost; checked studies trace under half to an unresolved V gene and leave the rest unexplained. This sample gives 160,000 or so clones in total; 70% to 80% of them show up just once. The top ten hold over 1.1% of the sample. What was sequenced was PBMCs. The receptors originated from a male donor in good health and CMV-seronegative.

This chain connects TRBV10-3 to TRBJ2-3, with TRBD2 identical over 11 bases. V lost 10 bases and J lost 4; bases outside the gene matches: 4. The germline V gene encodes CDR1 ENHRY and CDR2 SYGVKD. The CDR3 extends over 13 amino acids. The CDR3, as DNA: TGTGCCACACTTAGCGGGGGGGCAGATACGCAGTATTTT. This gives the protein CATLSGGADTQYF.

This clone has a handful of counts. The chain combines TRBV5-1 with TRBJ2-2; weak D call: TRBD1 (6 bases). The germline V gene has CDR1 SGHRS and CDR2 YFSETQ. CDR3 length: 15 residues. V shed 2 bases and J shed 1 base, with 9 bases lying between them. In DNA form, the CDR3 reads TGCGCCAGCAGCTTACTGGGACAGAACACCGGGGAGCTGTTTTTT. Protein product: CASSLLGQNTGELFF.

This sequence joins TRBV6-1 and TRBJ1-5; D gene uncertain. Germline CDR1 MNHNS, CDR2 SASEGT. Trimming left V 3 bases short and J 0 bases short, with 3 bases between. This CDR3 contains 13 residues. The CDR3 region is CASSDISNQPQHF. CDR3 nucleotide sequence: TGTGCCAGCAGTGACATTAGCAATCAGCCCCAGCATTTT.

This clone has only a few counts. This sequence joins TRBV28 and TRBJ1-5, with a tentative D call TRBD1 (5 bases). The V and J ends lost 5 bases and 6 bases respectively, with 11 bases between them. Germline-derived CDR1 and CDR2 are MDHEN and SYDVKM. The CDR3 runs 13 residues. The CDR3 region has the DNA TGTGCCAGCAGTCTGGGAGGGGTTCAGCCCCAGCATTTT. As protein: CASSLGGVQPQHF.

The chain is built from TRBV30 and TRBJ2-3, with D maybe TRBD2 (6 bases). CDR1 is GTSNPN and CDR2 is SVGIG in the germline V gene (reference sequence). This CDR3 region has 14 residues. The V end lost 2 bases, the J end lost 5 bases, and 14 bases lay between the germline ends. The CDR3 is CAWSLRDQGDTQYF. CDR3 bases: TGTGCCTGGAGTTTGCGGGATCAGGGAGATACGCAGTATTTT.

The chain couples TRBV28 to TRBJ2-7, with 9 bases matching TRBD1. CDR3 length equals 16 residues. Germline V CDR1 and CDR2: MDHEN, SYDVKM. Trimming cost V 2 bases and J 3 bases; bases outside gene matches: 8. The CDR3 DNA follows: TGTGCCAGCAGTTTACATCCGGGACAGGGCCTCTACGAGCAGTACTTC. It encodes CASSLHPGQGLYEQYF.

This clone was picked up one time. This sequence joins TRBV6-1 and TRBJ1-4, with a tentative D call TRBD1 (5 bases). The CDR3 spans 18 residues. With 2 bases removed from V and 13 bases from J, the gap between germline ends came to 29 bases. Germline CDR1 MNHNS, CDR2 SASEGT. This CDR3 reads CASSENSDAGSYPWGLFF. Here the CDR3 DNA reads TGTGCCAGCAGTGAAAACTCAGATGCAGGGTCCTACCCTTGGGGACTGTTTTTT.

DNA for the CDR3: TGTGCCAGCAGCTTAGACAGGGGGGCGCAGTATTTT. It yields the protein CASSLDRGAQYF. The chain employs TRBV7-2 and TRBJ2-3; 8 nucleotides agree with TRBD1. The CDR3 contains 12 residues. The junction had 1 base not matched to a gene; V was cut back by 1 base and J by 10 bases. Germline V gene lookup returns CDR1 SGHTA and CDR2 FQGNSA.

V is TRBV29-1 and J is TRBJ2-3; 8 bases map to TRBD1. Trimming took 6 bases from V and 4 from J; bases not matched to a gene: 3. CDR1 and CDR2 (germline): SQVTM, ANQGSEA. CDR3 length equals 12 residues. CDR3 amino acids: CSVPDRADTQYF. CDR3 nucleotide sequence: TGCAGCGTCCCGGACAGGGCAGATACGCAGTATTTT.

The chain carries TRBV5-1 and TRBJ1-1, with a weak D call TRBD1 (5 bases). Trimming pared 2 bases from V and 0 bases from J, leaving 11 bases between. The germline V gene has CDR1 SGHRS and CDR2 YFSETQ. This CDR3 has 15 amino acids. The CDR3 DNA reads TGCGCCAGCAGCTTATCGGGGGACTTGAACACTGAAGCTTTCTTT. It is translated as CASSLSGDLNTEAFF.

This chain joins TRBV11-3 and TRBJ2-7; TRBD2 aligns across 7 bases. Germline V CDR1 and CDR2: SGHNT, YENEEA. The ends lost 5 bases at V and 5 bases at J; junction bases unmatched: 6. The CDR3 has 13 residues. CDR3 nucleotides: TGTGCCAGCAGCCCCGCGGGGGTCCACGAGCAGTACTTC. Its translation is CASSPAGVHEQYF.

V is TRBV2 and J is TRBJ1-2, with a possible D match to TRBD1 (5 bases). The V gene lost 4 bases and the J gene lost 2 bases, with 8 bases spanning the gap. This CDR3 contains 13 residues. Per germline, CDR1 SNHLY and CDR2 FYNNEI. The CDR3 here is CASSGEGNYGYTF. Written as DNA, the CDR3 is TGTGCCAGCAGTGGGGAGGGGAACTATGGCTACACCTTC.

The chain carries TRBV9 and TRBJ1-1; maybe TRBD1 (5 bases). The V and J ends lost 3 bases and 3 bases respectively, with 12 bases between them. This CDR3 is 14 amino acids long. Germline values: CDR1 SGDLS, CDR2 YYNGEE. The CDR3 loop is CASSARGGDTEAFF. CDR3 sequence (DNA): TGTGCCAGCAGCGCCCGTGGGGGGGACACTGAAGCTTTCTTT. Using reference TRBV9 and TRBJ1-1 for the parts outside the CDR3, the full variable domain is DSGVTQTPKHLITATGQRVTLRCSPRSGDLSVYWYQQSLDQGLQFLIQYYNGEERAKGNILERFSAQQFPDLHSELNLSSLELGDSALYFCASSARGGDTEAFFGQGTRLTVV.

The J gene is TRBJ2-2, the V gene TRBV5-4; no firm D call. The CDR3 has 15 amino acids. Trimming pared 4 bases from V and 0 bases from J, leaving 10 bases between. Per germline, CDR1 SGHNT and CDR2 YYREEE (reference sequence). This chain's CDR3 is CASSLRVPNTGELFF. DNA for the CDR3: TGTGCCAGCAGCCTCCGGGTCCCGAACACCGGGGAGCTGTTTTTT.

The chain combines TRBV5-1 with TRBJ2-7; D unclear. V was shortened by 1 base and J by 0 bases, with 8 bases between the two germline ends. The germline gives CDR1 SGHRS, CDR2 YFSETQ. This CDR3 region has 14 residues. The CDR3 DNA reads as TGCGCCAGCAGCTTGATTTCCAGCTCCTACGAGCAGTACTTC. It codes for CASSLISSSYEQYF. The whole variable domain, remainder taken from reference TRBV5-1 and TRBJ2-7, is KAGVTQTPRYLIKTRGQQVTLSCSPISGHRSVSWYQQTPGQGLQFLFEYFSETQRNKGNFPGRFSGRQFSNSRSEMNVSTLELGDSALYLCASSLISSSYEQYFGPGTRLTVT.

The chain is built from TRBV7-9 and TRBJ2-3, with TRBD2 matching 7 bases. J gave up 5 bases and V 5 bases, and 13 bases lay outside the gene matches. This CDR3 is built from 16 residues. The germline V gene has CDR1 SEHNR and CDR2 FQNEAQ (reference sequence). The DNA of the CDR3 is TGTGCCAGCAGCCCAATACGGACTAGTTATGAAGATACGCAGTATTTT. It is translated as CASSPIRTSYEDTQYF.

This chain joins TRBV5-1 and TRBJ2-3, with 8 nucleotides matching TRBD1. CDR1 and CDR2 from the germline V gene are SGHRS and YFSETQ. The CDR3 contains 17 residues. Trimming removed 3 bases from V and 0 bases from J; junction bases left unmatched: 9. Here the CDR3 reads CASSWASQGASTDTQYF. The DNA for the CDR3 is TGCGCCAGCAGCTGGGCATCTCAGGGGGCGAGCACAGATACGCAGTATTTT.

The V gene is TRBV4-1, the J gene TRBJ2-3; D perhaps matches TRBD2 (6 bases). With 4 bases removed from V and 2 bases from J, the gap between germline ends came to 16 bases. The CDR3 has 16 residues. Germline V gene lookup returns CDR1 MGHRA and CDR2 YSYEKL. CDR3 sequence: CASSPVAEIYTDTQYF. CDR3 bases: TGCGCCAGCAGCCCCGTAGCGGAAATCTACACAGATACGCAGTATTTT.

The chain joins TRBV9 to TRBJ1-5; 9 bases map to TRBD1. The CDR3 is made up of 18 amino acids. After removal of 0 bases from V and 5 bases from J, the junction contained 12 bases not matched to a gene. Germline V gives CDR1 SGDLS, CDR2 YYNGEE. The CDR3 region is CASSVGDRALAWDQPQHF. CDR3 DNA sequence: TGTGCCAGCAGCGTAGGGGACAGGGCCCTTGCATGGGATCAGCCCCAGCATTTT.